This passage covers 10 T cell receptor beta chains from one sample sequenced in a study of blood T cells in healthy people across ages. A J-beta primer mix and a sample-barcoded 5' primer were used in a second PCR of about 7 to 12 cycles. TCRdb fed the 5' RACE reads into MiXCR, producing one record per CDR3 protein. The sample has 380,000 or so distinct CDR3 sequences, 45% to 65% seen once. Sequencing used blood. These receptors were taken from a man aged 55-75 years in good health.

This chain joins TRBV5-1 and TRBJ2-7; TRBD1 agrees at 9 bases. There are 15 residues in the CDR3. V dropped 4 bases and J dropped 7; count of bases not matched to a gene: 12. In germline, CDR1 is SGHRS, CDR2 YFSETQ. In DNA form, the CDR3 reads TGCGCCAGCAGCCCCCGGGACAGGGAACCCAATGAGCAGTACTTC. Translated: CASSPRDREPNEQYF. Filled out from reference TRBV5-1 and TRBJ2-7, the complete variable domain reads KAGVTQTPRYLIKTRGQQVTLSCSPISGHRSVSWYQQTPGQGLQFLFEYFSETQRNKGNFPGRFSGRQFSNSRSEMNVSTLELGDSALYLCASSPRDREPNEQYFGPGTRLTVT.

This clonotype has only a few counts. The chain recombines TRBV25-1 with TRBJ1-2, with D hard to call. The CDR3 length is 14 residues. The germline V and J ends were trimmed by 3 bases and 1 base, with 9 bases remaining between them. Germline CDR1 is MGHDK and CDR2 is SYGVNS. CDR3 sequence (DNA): TGTGCCAGCAGTGAGTCCCGGATTAACTATGGCTACACCTTC. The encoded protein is CASSESRINYGYTF.

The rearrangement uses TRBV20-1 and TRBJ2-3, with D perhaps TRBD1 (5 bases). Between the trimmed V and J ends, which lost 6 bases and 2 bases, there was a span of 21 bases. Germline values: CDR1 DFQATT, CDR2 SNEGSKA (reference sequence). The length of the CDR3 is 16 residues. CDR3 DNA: TGCAGTGCCGTGCTTCTGGGTCAGGGTATCACAGATACGCAGTATTTT. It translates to CSAVLLGQGITDTQYF.

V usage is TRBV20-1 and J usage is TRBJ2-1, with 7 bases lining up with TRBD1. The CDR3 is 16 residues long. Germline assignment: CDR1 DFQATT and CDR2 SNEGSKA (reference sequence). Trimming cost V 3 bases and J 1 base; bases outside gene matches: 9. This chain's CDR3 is CSASEPRQGSYNEQFF. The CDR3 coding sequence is TGCAGTGCTAGTGAGCCCCGACAGGGATCCTACAATGAGCAGTTCTTC.

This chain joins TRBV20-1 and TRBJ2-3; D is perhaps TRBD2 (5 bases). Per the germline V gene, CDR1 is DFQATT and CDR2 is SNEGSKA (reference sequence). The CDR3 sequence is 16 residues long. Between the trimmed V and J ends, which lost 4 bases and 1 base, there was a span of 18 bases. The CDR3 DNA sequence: TGCAGTGCTAACGTGAAGCGGCGTATGGGCACAGATACGCAGTATTTT. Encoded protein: CSANVKRRMGTDTQYF.

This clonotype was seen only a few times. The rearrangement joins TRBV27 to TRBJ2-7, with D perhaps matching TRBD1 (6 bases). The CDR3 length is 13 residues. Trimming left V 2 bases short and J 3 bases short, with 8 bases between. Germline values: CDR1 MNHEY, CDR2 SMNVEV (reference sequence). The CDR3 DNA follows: TGTGCCAGCAGTTTACGACAGGACTACGAGCAGTACTTC. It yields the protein CASSLRQDYEQYF.

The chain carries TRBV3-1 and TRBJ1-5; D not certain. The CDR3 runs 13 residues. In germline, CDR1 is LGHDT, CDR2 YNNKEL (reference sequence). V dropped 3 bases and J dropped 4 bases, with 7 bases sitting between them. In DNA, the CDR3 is TGTGCCAGCAGCCACAGTGGGAATCAGCCCCAGCATTTT. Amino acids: CASSHSGNQPQHF.

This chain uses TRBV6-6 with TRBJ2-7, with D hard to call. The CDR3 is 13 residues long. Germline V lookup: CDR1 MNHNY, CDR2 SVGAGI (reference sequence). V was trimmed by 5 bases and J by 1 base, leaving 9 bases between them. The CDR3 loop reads CASSDEESYEQYF. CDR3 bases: TGTGCCAGCAGTGACGAGGAGTCCTACGAGCAGTACTTC.

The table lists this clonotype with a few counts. The CDR3 is CSASQSFVTGELFF. The CDR3 DNA reads as TGCAGTGCTAGCCAGTCCTTTGTAACCGGGGAGCTGTTTTTT. The V and J genes are TRBV20-1 and TRBJ2-2, with D hard to call. Between the trimmed V and J ends, which lost 3 bases and 5 bases, there was a span of 13 bases. Germline lookup yields CDR1 DFQATT and CDR2 SNEGSKA (reference sequence). CDR3 size: 14 residues.

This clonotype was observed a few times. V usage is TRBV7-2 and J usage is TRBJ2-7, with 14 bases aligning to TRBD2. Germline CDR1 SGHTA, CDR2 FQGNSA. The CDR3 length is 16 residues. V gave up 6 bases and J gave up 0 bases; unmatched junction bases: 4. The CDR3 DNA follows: TGTGCCAGCAGGCGGACTAGCGGGAGGAGCTCCTACGAGCAGTACTTC. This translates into CASRRTSGRSSYEQYF.